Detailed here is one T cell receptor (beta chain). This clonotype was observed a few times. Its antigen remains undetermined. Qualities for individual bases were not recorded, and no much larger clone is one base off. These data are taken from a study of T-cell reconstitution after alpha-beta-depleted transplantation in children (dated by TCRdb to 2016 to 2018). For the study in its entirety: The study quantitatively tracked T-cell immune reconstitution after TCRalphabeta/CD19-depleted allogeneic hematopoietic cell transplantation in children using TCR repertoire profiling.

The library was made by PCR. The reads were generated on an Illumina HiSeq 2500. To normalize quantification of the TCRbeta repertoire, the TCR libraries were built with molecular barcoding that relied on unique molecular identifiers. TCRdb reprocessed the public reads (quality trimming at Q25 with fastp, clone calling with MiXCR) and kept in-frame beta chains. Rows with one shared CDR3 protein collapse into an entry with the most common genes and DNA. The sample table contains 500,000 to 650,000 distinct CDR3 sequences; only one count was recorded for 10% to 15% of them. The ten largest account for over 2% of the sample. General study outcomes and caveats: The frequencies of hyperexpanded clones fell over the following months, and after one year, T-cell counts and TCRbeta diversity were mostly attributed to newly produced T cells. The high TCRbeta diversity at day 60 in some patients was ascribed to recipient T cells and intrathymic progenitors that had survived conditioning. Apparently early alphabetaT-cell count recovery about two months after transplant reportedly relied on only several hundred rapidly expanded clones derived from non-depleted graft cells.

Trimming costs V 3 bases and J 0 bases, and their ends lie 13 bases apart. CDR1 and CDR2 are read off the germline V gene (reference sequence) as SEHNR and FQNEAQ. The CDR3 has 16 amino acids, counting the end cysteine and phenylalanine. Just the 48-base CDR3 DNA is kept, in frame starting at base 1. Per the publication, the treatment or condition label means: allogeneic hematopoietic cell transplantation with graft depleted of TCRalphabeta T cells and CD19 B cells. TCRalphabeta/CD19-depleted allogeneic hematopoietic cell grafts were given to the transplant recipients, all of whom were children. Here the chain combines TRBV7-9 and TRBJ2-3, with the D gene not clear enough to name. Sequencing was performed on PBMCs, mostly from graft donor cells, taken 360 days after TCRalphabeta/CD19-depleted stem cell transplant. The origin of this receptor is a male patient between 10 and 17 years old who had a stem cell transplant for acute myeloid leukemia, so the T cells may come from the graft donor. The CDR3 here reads CASSFADRPSTDTQYF. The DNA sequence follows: TGTGCCAGCAGCTTCGCGGACCGACCTAGCACAGATACGCAGTATTTT. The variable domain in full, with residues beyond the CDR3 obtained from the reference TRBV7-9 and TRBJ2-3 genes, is DTGVSQNPRHKITKRGQNVTFRCDPISEHNRLYWYRQTLGQGPEFLTYFQNEAQLEKSRLLSDRFSAERPKGSFSTLEIQRTEQGDSAMYLCASSFADRPSTDTQYFGPGTRLTVL.